This T cell receptor beta chain was observed in a study of shared clonotypes between healthy human individuals. Broader study findings: Depth was large, yet rarefaction showed that sorted-subset sequencing was incomplete. Sequencing depth was predicted to influence how clonotypes are shared among donors.

Sequencing used immunoSEQ multiplex PCR; TCRdb keeps in-frame clones, though not all of them. The sample yields about 79,000 clones, 62% seen once. This CDR3 region has 13 residues. Germline CDR1 reads SSHAT; CDR2 reads FNYEAQ (reference sequence). This clone has only a few counts. Its antigen is not known. The junction does not match germline at one end; this may be a read error. The receptor comes from a man aged 25-40 years in good health. The chain is built from TRBV7-7 and TRBJ2-7; D gene ambiguous. The sequencing sample was made of memory CD8+ T cells sorted from blood. Regarding subset: CD45RO+ cells pooled with CCR7-negative TemRA cells. CDR3 residues: CASSIREFYEQYF. In DNA, the CDR3 is TGTGCTAGCAGCATTCGAGAGTTCTACGAGCAGTACTTC. Full variable domain (remainder filled in from reference TRBV7-7 and TRBJ2-7): GAGVSQSPRYKVTKRGQDVTLRCDPISSHATLYWYQQALGQGPEFLTYFNYEAQPDKSGLPSDRFSAERPEGSISTLTIQRTEQRDSAMYRCASSIREFYEQYFGPGTRLTVT.